The rows below give T cell receptor beta chains drawn from one sample of a study of blood T cells in healthy people across ages. TCRdb analysed the 5' RACE reads with MiXCR anew, one entry per CDR3 protein. The table records fewer than 800,000 distinct CDR3 sequences, under 25% of them present only once. The specimen was blood. Every receptor here comes from a man in his sixties or seventies in good health. Both conserved end residues are part of each CDR3. The D gene is left open where the match is weak. Size is stated for part of the rows, as once, few or many counts, or as a class when the clone is expanded.

v_call: TRBV20-1; d_call: NA; clone_size: NA; j_call: TRBJ1-6; cdr3_nt: TGCAGTGCTTACGACGTAGAAAGAACTAATTCACCCCTCCACTTT; cdr3_aa: CSAYDVERTNSPLHF
v_call: TRBV7-2; d_call: NA; clone_size: few; j_call: TRBJ2-7; cdr3_nt: TGTGCCAGCAGCACCACAATCACTTCCTCGACAGGAAGGGAGCAGTACTTC; cdr3_aa: CASSTTITSSTGREQYF
v_call: TRBV10-3; d_call: NA; clone_size: NA; j_call: TRBJ2-1; cdr3_nt: TGTGCCATCAGTGAGTCAGGGCGTAGCTCCTACCATGAGCAGTTCTTC; cdr3_aa: CAISESGRSSYHEQFF
v_call: TRBV5-1; d_call: NA; clone_size: NA; j_call: TRBJ2-5; cdr3_nt: TGCGCCAGCAGCTTACAGGGGACTAGCCAAGAGACCCAGTACTTC; cdr3_aa: CASSLQGTSQETQYF
v_call: TRBV12-3/TRBV12-4; d_call: TRBD2; clone_size: once; j_call: TRBJ2-7; cdr3_nt: TGTGCCAGCAGTTTAGCACTAGCGGGACCCTACGAGCAGTACTTC; cdr3_aa: CASSLALAGPYEQYF
v_call: TRBV5-1; d_call: NA; clone_size: many; j_call: TRBJ2-3; cdr3_nt: TGCGCCAGCAGCAAGGGGTCGGGAGAGACGGCAGATACGCAGTATTTT; cdr3_aa: CASSKGSGETADTQYF
v_call: TRBV7-6; d_call: NA; clone_size: NA; j_call: TRBJ2-3; cdr3_nt: TGTGCCAGCAGGACAGGCGAGGGCACAGATACGCAGTATTTT; cdr3_aa: CASRTGEGTDTQYF
v_call: TRBV20-1; d_call: TRBD1; clone_size: NA; j_call: TRBJ1-5; cdr3_nt: TGCAGTGCCAGACAGGGGGCTGAGAGCAATCAGCCCCAGCATTTT; cdr3_aa: CSARQGAESNQPQHF
v_call: TRBV5-6; d_call: NA; clone_size: many; j_call: TRBJ2-3; cdr3_nt: TGTGCCAGCAGCTTGGTTGAGGGGACGCAGTATTTT; cdr3_aa: CASSLVEGTQYF
v_call: TRBV19; d_call: NA; clone_size: few; j_call: TRBJ1-2; cdr3_nt: TGTGCCAGTAGTGTCGGGGCTAGCTATGGCTACACCTTC; cdr3_aa: CASSVGASYGYTF
v_call: TRBV24-1; d_call: NA; clone_size: NA; j_call: TRBJ1-5; cdr3_nt: TGTGCCACCAGTGATTGGGATAGCAATCAGCCCCAGCATTTT; cdr3_aa: CATSDWDSNQPQHF
v_call: TRBV24-1; d_call: NA; clone_size: once; j_call: TRBJ1-5; cdr3_nt: TGTGCCACCAGTGAAACCGACAGTGAAAGTCAGCCCCAGCATTTT; cdr3_aa: CATSETDSESQPQHF
v_call: TRBV12-3/TRBV12-4; d_call: TRBD1; clone_size: NA; j_call: TRBJ1-2; cdr3_nt: TGTGCCAGCAGTAGCCAATTTGGGACAGGGGACTATGGCTACACCTTC; cdr3_aa: CASSSQFGTGDYGYTF
v_call: TRBV20-1; d_call: TRBD2; clone_size: NA; j_call: TRBJ2-7; cdr3_nt: TGCAGTGACAGCGCGGGGGCCTACGAGCAGTACTTC; cdr3_aa: CSDSAGAYEQYF
v_call: TRBV4-1; d_call: TRBD2; clone_size: few; j_call: TRBJ2-1; cdr3_nt: TGCGCCAGCAGCCAGGCGGGAGAAGTAGGGAATGAGCAGTTCTTC; cdr3_aa: CASSQAGEVGNEQFF
v_call: TRBV4-1; d_call: TRBD2; clone_size: NA; j_call: TRBJ2-7; cdr3_nt: TGCGCCAGCAGCCAAGGGGCGGGAGGGTCCTACGAGCAGTACTTC; cdr3_aa: CASSQGAGGSYEQYF
v_call: TRBV20-1; d_call: NA; clone_size: few; j_call: TRBJ2-3; cdr3_nt: TGCAGTGCTAGGCCCCGGCCTAGCGAGGAATTTACAGATACGCAGTATTTT; cdr3_aa: CSARPRPSEEFTDTQYF
v_call: TRBV7-2; d_call: NA; clone_size: many; j_call: TRBJ2-1; cdr3_nt: TGTGCCAGCAGCTTAGCGGACAGGGCGGGGGGTGAGCAGTTCTTC; cdr3_aa: CASSLADRAGGEQFF
v_call: TRBV5-1; d_call: NA; clone_size: few; j_call: TRBJ2-7; cdr3_nt: TGCGCCAGCAGCTTGGAGAACGAGCAGTACTTC; cdr3_aa: CASSLENEQYF
v_call: TRBV29-1; d_call: NA; clone_size: NA; j_call: TRBJ2-7; cdr3_nt: TGCAGCGCGGGACAGGGTTTAGCGGGAGACGAGCAGTACTTC; cdr3_aa: CSAGQGLAGDEQYF
v_call: TRBV5-1; d_call: NA; clone_size: NA; j_call: TRBJ2-1; cdr3_nt: TGCGCCAGCAGCTTGAATGGCTTCGTTCTACTGAATGAGCAGTTCTTC; cdr3_aa: CASSLNGFVLLNEQFF
v_call: TRBV4-2; d_call: NA; clone_size: few; j_call: TRBJ1-2; cdr3_nt: TGTGCCAGCAGCCAAGAATTAGGACAGTTTCATGGCTACACCTTC; cdr3_aa: CASSQELGQFHGYTF
v_call: TRBV27; d_call: TRBD1; clone_size: NA; j_call: TRBJ2-7; cdr3_nt: TGTGCCAGCAGCCGAGACCCCCGGGACAGATCCTACGAGCAGTACTTC; cdr3_aa: CASSRDPRDRSYEQYF
v_call: TRBV7-3; d_call: NA; clone_size: many; j_call: TRBJ2-6; cdr3_nt: TGTGCCAGCAGACAGACTGGGGCCAACGTCCTGACTTTC; cdr3_aa: CASRQTGANVLTF
v_call: TRBV7-3; d_call: TRBD1; clone_size: few; j_call: TRBJ1-5; cdr3_nt: TGTGCCAGCAGCTTGACAGGGGAGAATCAGCCCCAGCATTTT; cdr3_aa: CASSLTGENQPQHF
v_call: TRBV5-1; d_call: TRBD2; clone_size: few; j_call: TRBJ2-3; cdr3_nt: TGCGCCAGCAGCCGGAGCGGGACTACAGATACGCAGTATTTT; cdr3_aa: CASSRSGTTDTQYF
v_call: TRBV5-1; d_call: NA; clone_size: many; j_call: TRBJ2-1; cdr3_nt: TGCGCCAGCTCACCCCCAGATTCCTACAATGAGCAGTTCTTC; cdr3_aa: CASSPPDSYNEQFF
v_call: TRBV14; d_call: TRBD1; clone_size: few; j_call: TRBJ1-1; cdr3_nt: TGTGCCAGCAGATGGGACAGGGGAGCGCACACTGAAGCTTTCTTT; cdr3_aa: CASRWDRGAHTEAFF